This T cell receptor beta chain was found in a study of cytomegalovirus exposure and HLA in healthy donors. Healthy individuals who donated bone marrow served as the donors. It was with 60 Vbeta and 13 Jbeta primers that the PCR ran. Data came from immunoSEQ multiplex PCR; TCRdb stores just in-frame clones and leaves some out. The sample lists fewer than 200,000 clones, roughly an eighth occurring once. Whole-study findings and limits: It was confirmed in vitro that a few of the CMV-associated chains were specific for CMV antigens. Most TCRs appeared rarely, but some public TCRs recurred in many donors.

Of note for this clone: Its antigen is currently unknown.

The V end lost 5 bases, the J end lost 8 bases, and 12 bases lay between the germline ends. Germline V gives CDR1 SEHNR, CDR2 FQNEAQ (reference sequence). The CDR3 totals 12 residues. The sequenced sample was PBMCs. The chain links TRBV7-9 to TRBJ1-2; the D is unclear. This sequence originates from a man aged 50 to 60 in good health and CMV-seropositive. CDR3 sequence reads: CASSLVARGYTF. The CDR3 nucleotides read TGTGCCAGCAGCCTCGTTGCTAGGGGCTACACCTTC.